Below, 2 T cell receptor beta chains from the same sample are listed, as sequenced in a study of early T cells in non-severe SARS-CoV-2 infection (dated by TCRdb to about 2021). Receptor amplification or capture employed 5' RACE. TCRdb names NextSeq 500 as the instrument used. TCRdb took the public reads, trimmed them with fastp at Q25, ran MiXCR for clone calling and kept in-frame beta chains. Identical CDR3 protein sequences are pooled into one entry, listed with their most common genes and DNA. For this sample the table gives almost 65,000 distinct CDR3 sequences, of which over 4.5% were detected only once. Together, the top ten hold around 4.9% of the sample. The specimen sequenced was whole blood. All receptors come from an adult who was a healthcare worker with PCR-confirmed SARS-CoV-2 infection or an uninfected control (not recorded which).

Points on this clonotype: A much larger clone is a single base away; this may be a read error. The J gene is TRBJ2-7, the V gene TRBV7-9; the D gene could be TRBD1 or TRBD2 (5 bases each). Germline CDR1 reads SEHNR; CDR2 reads FQNEAQ (reference sequence). There are 14 residues in the CDR3. The DNA of the CDR3 is TGTGCCAGCAGCAACCGGGACGGAGGCTACGAGCCGTACTTC. Amino acid sequence: CASSNRDGGYEPYF.

This clonotype was counted ten times or more. The rearrangement links TRBV20-1 to TRBJ1-2, with TRBD1 identical over 10 bases. Trimming removed 4 bases from V and 7 bases from J; junction bases left unmatched: 6. The germline V gene has CDR1 DFQATT and CDR2 SNEGSKA (reference sequence). The CDR3 extends over 13 amino acids. Here the CDR3 DNA reads TGCAGTGCTAAGACAGGGGGCTCAAGTGGCTACACCTTC. It is translated as CSAKTGGSSGYTF.